This passage covers 18 T cell receptor beta chains from one sample sequenced in a study of blood T cell repertoires in COVID-19. Sequencing was performed with immunoSEQ multiplex PCR; in TCRdb, only in-frame clones are kept and a portion is missing. The sample contains 250,000 to 300,000 clones, 90% to 95% of which appear only once. Sequencing used peripheral blood. These receptors were collected from a woman aged 25 to 45 with COVID-19, enrolled during active disease.

This sequence joins TRBV27 and TRBJ1-2; TRBD1 might be the D (5 bases). The CDR3 sequence is 15 residues long. The germline CDR1 and CDR2 sequences are MNHEY and SMNVEV (reference sequence). V was cut by 2 bases and J by 1 base, with 11 bases left in between. This chain's CDR3 is CASSLPWGLNYGYTF. CDR3 bases: TGTGCCAGCAGTTTACCCTGGGGACTTAACTATGGCTACACCTTC.

V is TRBV11-2 and J is TRBJ2-7, with a possible D match to TRBD2 (6 bases). Germline lookup yields CDR1 SGHAT and CDR2 FQNNGV. The CDR3 length is 14 residues. V was trimmed by 0 bases and J by 7 bases, leaving 13 bases between them. The CDR3 loop reads CASSLEYGSGEQYF. The CDR3 nucleotides are TGTGCCAGCAGCTTAGAGTACGGGAGCGGGGAGCAGTACTTC.

The chain couples TRBV6-5 to TRBJ2-3; 10 bases align to TRBD2. Trimming removed 6 bases from V and 0 bases from J; junction bases left unmatched: 3. The CDR3 length is 15 residues. Looked up from germline, CDR1 is MNHEY and CDR2 is SVGAGI. The CDR3 DNA sequence: TGTGCCAGCAGAACTAGCGGGATAAGCACAGATACGCAGTATTTT. This sequence encodes CASRTSGISTDTQYF.

J is TRBJ1-3 and V is TRBV27, with unresolved D. The germline V gene encodes CDR1 MNHEY and CDR2 SMNVEV (reference sequence). The CDR3 spans 17 residues. The V gene lost 2 bases and the J gene lost 0 bases, with 14 bases spanning the gap. The CDR3 DNA follows: TGTGCCAGCAGTTTAAGACGGGAGGGTGACTCTGGAAACACCATATATTTT. Protein: CASSLRREGDSGNTIYF.

The chain employs TRBV20-1 and TRBJ2-5; 10 bases are a match to TRBD2. The CDR3 has 14 amino acids. V was clipped by 3 bases and J by 5 bases; unmatched bases: 6. The germline V gene encodes CDR1 DFQATT and CDR2 SNEGSKA (reference sequence). For the CDR3, the DNA is TGCAGTGCTAGTGGAGCGGGAGGGTGGGAGACCCAGTACTTC. Translating gives CSASGAGGWETQYF.

V and J are TRBV6-2 or TRBV6-3 and TRBJ2-7; 12 nucleotides match TRBD2. V was pared by 2 bases and J by 0 bases, with 8 bases of the junction left unmatched. The CDR3 spans 18 residues. Germline-derived CDR1 and CDR2 are MNHEY and SVGEGT. CDR3 DNA: TGTGCCAGCAGTTACCCGGGACTAGCGGGCCCGAGCTCCTACGAGCAGTACTTC. Its translation: CASSYPGLAGPSSYEQYF.

V and J are TRBV24-1 and TRBJ1-1; D is undetermined. The germline V gene has CDR1 KGHDR and CDR2 SFDVKD. V lost 5 bases and J lost 1, with 4 bases in between. The CDR3 is 12 amino acids. CDR3 in amino acids: CATSGANTEAFF. The CDR3 DNA is TGTGCCACCAGTGGGGCGAACACTGAAGCTTTCTTT.

The chain joins TRBV5-1 to TRBJ2-5; 7 bases match TRBD2. The germline V gene has CDR1 SGHRS and CDR2 YFSETQ. The CDR3 has 16 amino acids. The V segment lost 2 bases and the J segment 2 bases; nucleotides outside the gene matches: 9. The CDR3 nucleotides are TGCGCCAGCAGCTTAAGTCCTAGCGGCCATCAAGAGACCCAGTACTTC. Translation: CASSLSPSGHQETQYF.

The chain couples TRBV5-1 to TRBJ2-1, with TRBD2 matching over 9 bases. Germline V gene lookup returns CDR1 SGHRS and CDR2 YFSETQ. Germline trimming cut 0 bases from V and 4 bases from J; bases unmatched to any gene: 5. The CDR3 is made up of 16 amino acids. This chain's CDR3 is CASSLEGLAAYNEQFF. DNA of the CDR3: TGCGCCAGCAGCTTGGAGGGACTAGCAGCTTACAATGAGCAGTTCTTC.

The chain has TRBV29-1 and TRBJ1-2; possibly TRBD1 for D (6 bases). From germline, CDR1 is SQVTM and CDR2 ANQGSEA. V lost 6 bases, J lost 7 bases, and 18 bases lay in between. This CDR3 has 13 residues. The CDR3 region has the DNA TGCAGCGTCCGGACAGCAGCCAACGGTGGCTACACCTTC. Protein: CSVRTAANGGYTF.

The rearrangement joins TRBV6-5 to TRBJ1-5; 9 bases align to TRBD1. Germline CDR1 MNHEY, CDR2 SVGAGI. The ends lost 8 bases at V and 4 bases at J; junction bases unmatched: 3. The CDR3 consists of 13 residues. In DNA, the CDR3 is TGTGCCAGCGGGGGACAGGGAAATCAGCCCCAGCATTTT. Translating gives CASGGQGNQPQHF.

The chain is built from TRBV5-1 and TRBJ2-3; D is ambiguous. The CDR3 contains 14 residues. Germline loops: CDR1 SGHRS, CDR2 YFSETQ. Trimming took off 5 bases at V and 2 bases at J, with 12 bases between the two ends. CDR3 nucleotide sequence: TGCGCCAGCAGTGCGGATCCGTACACAGATACGCAGTATTTT. This sequence encodes CASSADPYTDTQYF.

The chain employs TRBV29-1 and TRBJ1-2; 10 bases are shared with TRBD1. Germline CDR1 is SQVTM and CDR2 is ANQGSEA. The CDR3 is 13 amino acids. Trimming at V came to 7 bases and at J to 3 bases, leaving 5 bases not matched to a gene. The CDR3 region is CSARTGGDYGYTF. Here the CDR3 DNA reads TGCAGCGCCAGGACAGGGGGTGACTATGGCTACACCTTC.

The rearrangement uses TRBV4-2 and TRBJ2-2; 7 bases are a match to TRBD2. The CDR3 is 15 residues long. V dropped 0 bases and J dropped 6; count of bases not matched to a gene: 4. The germline V gene encodes CDR1 LGHNA and CDR2 YNFKEQ. The CDR3 reads CASSQEGGSAGELFF. In nucleotides, the CDR3 is TGTGCCAGCAGCCAAGAAGGCGGGAGTGCCGGGGAGCTGTTTTTT.

The V gene is TRBV11-2, the J gene TRBJ2-5; D unclear. This CDR3 region has 14 residues. The germline gives CDR1 SGHAT, CDR2 FQNNGV. V was pared by 1 base and J by 5 bases, with 11 bases between. The DNA for the CDR3 is TGTGCCAGCAGCTTAGGGGTAGCTTTCGAGACCCAGTACTTC. Its protein product is CASSLGVAFETQYF.

Here the CDR3 reads CASAKQGRNQPQHF. The CDR3 DNA reads as TGTGCCAGTGCGAAACAGGGTCGCAATCAGCCCCAGCATTTT. V gene TRBV19 combines with J gene TRBJ1-5; a possible D gene is TRBD1 (6 bases). CDR3 length: 14 residues. Germline V gene sequence: CDR1 LNHDA, CDR2 SQIVND (reference sequence). V lost 8 bases and J lost 2, with 13 bases in between.

This chain joins TRBV28 and TRBJ2-7; the D gene is possibly TRBD1 (5 bases). V lost 3 bases, J lost 0 bases, and 12 bases lay in between. Germline assignment: CDR1 MDHEN and CDR2 SYDVKM. This CDR3 is built from 15 residues. The CDR3 spells CASSFNWGSSYEQYF. CDR3 sequence (DNA): TGTGCCAGCAGTTTTAATTGGGGCAGCTCCTACGAGCAGTACTTC.

The J gene is TRBJ2-5, the V gene TRBV6-1; 14 bases map to TRBD2. The CDR3 runs to 17 residues. Germline CDR1 and CDR2: MNHNS and SASEGT. After removal of 4 bases from V and 5 bases from J, the junction contained 9 bases not matched to a gene. The CDR3 DNA sequence: TGTGCCAGCAGTGGGAGACTAGCGGGAGGGCCTTTGGAGACCCAGTACTTC. It is translated as CASSGRLAGGPLETQYF.